The rows below give T cell receptor beta chains drawn from one sample of a study of blood T cells in healthy people across ages. Each CDR3 protein is one row after TCRdb ran MiXCR on the 5' RACE reads. Of 600,000 to 1,000,000 distinct CDR3 sequences in the sample, more than 20% are singletons; the top ten hold under 4.5%. These data were also filed under a second study, of T cells of mothers and their children.

Sequenced material: blood. The origin of the receptors is a boy younger than 18 in good health. CDR3s include the opening cysteine and the closing phenylalanine or tryptophan. A D gene is named only where the DNA matches it firmly. Size tells how often a clone was seen (once, few, many) or the class of an expanded clone, and some rows leave it out.

V,J,D,size,CDR3,DNA
TRBV4-1,TRBJ2-5,NA,NA,CASSQPGAQGQETQYF,TGCGCCAGCAGCCAACCAGGCGCACAGGGCCAGGAGACCCAGTACTTC
TRBV4-3,TRBJ2-7,TRBD1,few,CASSQDLYRGTYEQYF,TGCGCCAGCAGCCAAGATCTTTACAGGGGGACCTACGAGCAGTACTTC
TRBV24-1,TRBJ2-7,TRBD1,few,CATRPGQGYEQYF,TGTGCCACAAGGCCGGGACAGGGCTACGAGCAGTACTTC
TRBV5-1,TRBJ2-7,TRBD1,few,CASSATGAKGVEQYF,TGCGCCAGCAGCGCCACAGGGGCCAAGGGTGTTGAGCAGTACTTC
TRBV28,TRBJ1-2,TRBD1,few,CASSWGPGQGFIGDGYTF,TGTGCCAGCAGTTGGGGCCCGGGACAGGGGTTCATAGGTGATGGCTACACCTTC
TRBV10-3,TRBJ2-1,TRBD2,many,CAISEGYEGTSRSEQFF,TGTGCCATCAGTGAAGGGTATGAGGGGACTAGTCGTTCTGAGCAGTTCTTC
TRBV6-4,TRBJ2-3,NA,NA,CASSAGGTDTQYF,TGTGCCAGCAGCGCCGGGGGTACAGATACGCAGTATTTT
TRBV7-9,TRBJ1-1,NA,NA,CASSLLAYADAFF,TGTGCCAGCAGCTTATTAGCGTACGCTGACGCTTTCTTT
TRBV20-1,TRBJ2-3,NA,NA,CSALYISGLAFTSTDTQYF,TGCAGTGCCCTTTATATATCGGGGCTAGCGTTTACTAGCACAGATACGCAGTATTTT
TRBV6-2/TRBV6-3,TRBJ1-2,NA,NA,CASISADEGGYTF,TGTGCCAGCATATCGGCGGACGAGGGGGGCTACACCTTC
TRBV11-2,TRBJ2-1,TRBD1,many,CASSNYAGGDSNEQFF,TGTGCCAGCAGCAATTATGCAGGGGGAGATAGCAATGAGCAGTTCTTC
TRBV27,TRBJ2-2,NA,NA,CASSLPNTGGTGELFF,TGTGCCAGCAGTTTGCCCAACACGGGCGGGACCGGGGAGCTGTTTTTT
TRBV10-3,TRBJ2-5,NA,many,CAIKWGETQYF,TGTGCCATCAAATGGGGTGAGACCCAGTACTTC
TRBV9,TRBJ2-1,TRBD2,NA,CASSPTGLAGPEQFF,TGTGCCAGCAGCCCCACTGGGCTAGCGGGACCTGAGCAGTTCTTC
TRBV9,TRBJ2-6,TRBD2,NA,CASSVERASGRAIGANVLTF,TGTGCCAGCAGCGTAGAGAGGGCTAGCGGGAGGGCCATTGGGGCCAACGTCCTGACTTTC
TRBV28,TRBJ1-6,NA,NA,CASSSQTSSYNSPLHF,TGTGCCAGCAGTTCGCAGACCAGCTCCTATAATTCACCCCTCCACTTT
TRBV27,TRBJ1-1,NA,NA,CASSPERGRWEAFF,TGTGCCAGCAGTCCCGAGCGAGGGCGATGGGAAGCTTTCTTT
TRBV12-3/TRBV12-4,TRBJ2-4,NA,NA,CASSFNSGAKNIQYF,TGTGCCAGCAGTTTTAACAGTGGAGCCAAAAACATTCAGTACTTC
TRBV19,TRBJ1-6,NA,NA,CASSITTGLSSPLHF,TGTGCCAGTAGTATAACAACAGGGTTAAGTTCACCCCTCCACTTT
TRBV15,TRBJ2-4,NA,few,CATSREQSYAKNIQYF,TGTGCCACCAGCAGGGAACAGAGTTACGCCAAAAACATTCAGTACTTC
TRBV29-1,TRBJ1-1,NA,few,CSVEVGSRAFF,TGCAGCGTTGAAGTTGGCAGCCGAGCTTTCTTT
TRBV4-2,TRBJ1-2,NA,few,CASSQVLGRKNYGYTF,TGTGCCAGCAGCCAAGTTCTGGGACGCAAGAACTATGGCTACACCTTC
TRBV7-2,TRBJ2-5,NA,few,CASSLWGGGKTQYF,TGTGCCAGCAGCTTATGGGGGGGCGGGAAGACCCAGTACTTC
TRBV7-9,TRBJ2-4,NA,few,CASSPRDLEAKNIQYF,TGTGCCAGCAGCCCCAGGGACCTGGAGGCCAAAAACATTCAGTACTTC
TRBV4-3,TRBJ1-6,NA,NA,CASSQDPGSYNSPLHF,TGCGCCAGCAGCCAAGATCCGGGCTCCTATAATTCACCCCTCCACTTT
TRBV20-1,TRBJ1-1,NA,NA,CSASRSLGTEAFF,TGCAGTGCTAGCCGAAGTTTGGGCACTGAAGCTTTCTTT
TRBV27,TRBJ1-5,TRBD1,few,CASSPWDRNQPQHF,TGTGCCAGCAGTCCTTGGGACAGAAATCAGCCCCAGCATTTT
TRBV20-1,TRBJ2-7,NA,NA,CSARDPARGDSYEQYF,TGCAGTGCTAGAGATCCGGCCCGGGGAGACTCCTACGAGCAGTACTTC
TRBV27,TRBJ1-2,TRBD1,few,CASSSLDRAVAYGYTF,TGTGCCAGCAGTTCCCTGGACAGGGCGGTAGCCTATGGCTACACCTTC
TRBV7-2,TRBJ1-1,NA,NA,CASSPREGRNTEAFF,TGTGCCAGCAGCCCCCGGGAGGGAAGGAACACTGAAGCTTTCTTT
TRBV9,TRBJ2-2,NA,few,CASSPRIGLNTGELFF,TGTGCCAGCAGCCCCCGTATCGGGCTGAACACCGGGGAGCTGTTTTTT
TRBV3-1,TRBJ1-6,NA,few,CASSQGRVLQGGSPLHF,TGTGCCAGCAGCCAAGGAAGGGTCCTCCAGGGAGGTTCACCCCTCCACTTT
TRBV2,TRBJ1-3,TRBD1,few,CASSEAGQSSGNTIHF,TGTGCCAGCAGTGAAGCGGGACAGAGCTCTGGAAACACCATACATTTT
TRBV7-3,TRBJ2-3,TRBD2,NA,CASSLTGTSGGGTDTQYF,TGTGCCAGCAGCTTAACCGGGACTAGCGGGGGGGGCACAGATACGCAGTATTTT
TRBV18,TRBJ1-4,TRBD1,NA,CASSPRQGNNEKLFF,TGTGCCAGCTCACCGCGACAGGGGAATAATGAAAAACTGTTTTTT
TRBV6-5,TRBJ2-5,NA,NA,CASSTGTSGETQYF,TGTGCCAGCAGTACCGGGACCTCTGGGGAGACCCAGTACTTC
TRBV4-3,TRBJ2-1,NA,NA,CASSQESERGNEQFF,TGCGCCAGCAGCCAAGAGAGCGAGAGAGGCAATGAGCAGTTCTTC
TRBV9,TRBJ2-7,TRBD2,few,CASSVGGGDYEQYF,TGTGCCAGCAGCGTAGGGGGAGGGGACTACGAGCAGTACTTC
TRBV7-2,TRBJ1-1,NA,NA,CASSLEGGWVTEAFF,TGTGCCAGCAGCTTAGAAGGGGGGTGGGTCACTGAAGCTTTCTTT
TRBV20-1,TRBJ2-7,NA,NA,CSASPGLSPIRLYEQYF,TGCAGTGCTAGTCCTGGACTTTCACCAATCCGATTATACGAGCAGTACTTC
TRBV12-3/TRBV12-4,TRBJ2-1,NA,NA,CASSLSLTRGNEQFF,TGTGCCAGCAGTTTAAGTTTGACTAGGGGGAATGAGCAGTTCTTC
TRBV28,TRBJ2-5,NA,few,CAGSPGQSETQYF,TGTGCCGGCAGTCCGGGCCAGTCGGAGACCCAGTACTTC
TRBV4-2,TRBJ2-7,TRBD1,few,CASSQEIGTATYEQYF,TGTGCCAGCAGCCAAGAAATCGGGACAGCTACCTACGAGCAGTACTTC
TRBV3-1,TRBJ2-7,NA,many,CASSQGNEQYF,TGTGCCAGCAGCCAGGGTAACGAGCAGTACTTC
TRBV7-9,TRBJ2-2,NA,few,CASSSSVNTGELFF,TGTGCCAGCAGCTCCTCGGTGAACACCGGGGAGCTGTTTTTT
TRBV12-3/TRBV12-4,TRBJ1-4,NA,NA,CASRPDSRDEKLFF,TGTGCCAGCAGACCCGACAGTCGCGATGAAAAACTGTTTTTT
TRBV6-5,TRBJ2-3,NA,NA,CASSYFLGTGTQYF,TGTGCCAGCAGTTACTTCCTGGGTACAGGTACGCAGTATTTT
TRBV7-9,TRBJ2-7,TRBD2,NA,CASSSSTGLAGDEQYF,TGTGCCAGCAGCTCCAGTACGGGACTAGCGGGAGACGAGCAGTACTTC
TRBV12-3/TRBV12-4,TRBJ2-7,NA,NA,CASSSLFTVSSYEQYF,TGTGCCAGCAGTTCTCTTTTTACGGTGAGCTCCTACGAGCAGTACTTC
TRBV7-8,TRBJ2-1,NA,few,CASSLGVSSSYNEQFF,TGTGCCAGCAGCTTAGGGGTTAGCAGCTCCTACAATGAGCAGTTCTTC
TRBV7-9,TRBJ2-1,TRBD1,few,CASSSDGDRGNYNEQLF,TGCGCCAGCAGCTCGGATGGGGACAGGGGGAACTACAATGAGCAGCTCTTC
TRBV19,TRBJ2-7,NA,few,CASSPQASTYEQYF,TGTGCCAGTAGTCCTCAGGCTTCAACCTACGAGCAGTACTTC
TRBV29-1,TRBJ2-5,TRBD1,NA,CSALSRTGETQYF,TGCAGCGCGCTAAGCCGGACAGGGGAGACCCAGTACTTC
TRBV7-6,TRBJ2-5,TRBD2,NA,CASSLALAYQETQYF,TGTGCCAGCAGCTTAGCACTAGCGTACCAAGAGACCCAGTACTTC
TRBV7-2,TRBJ2-7,NA,NA,CASSWGGTGYEQYF,TGTGCCAGCAGCTGGGGGGGGACAGGCTACGAGCAGTACTTC